The source of this T cell receptor (beta chain) is a study of shared clonotypes between healthy human individuals. Study-wide context: Each donor had three CD4 naive, three CD4 memory, two CD8 naive and one CD8 memory plate. Overall study findings and caveats: A generally larger estimated richness was seen in naive subsets than in memory subsets. The authors sampled blood alone, and tissue repertoires likely differ. Represented diversity (both genetic and exposure-history) was limited by the small number of donors.

The CDR3 covers 12 residues. The V segment lost 9 bases and the J segment 2 bases; nucleotides outside the gene matches: 3. Germline assignment: CDR1 ENHRY and CDR2 SYGVKD. Sequencing was performed with immunoSEQ multiplex PCR; in TCRdb, only in-frame clones are kept and a portion is missing. The table lists some 2,500,000 clones, 85% to 95% of them singletons. About this clone: What it binds is not known.

The receptor was derived from a man younger than 35 in good health. Some clones in this sample may be carry-over from other donors' samples. Sequenced: naive CD4+ T cells from PBMCs. The subset was: CD45RA+ positively selected. This chain uses TRBV10-3 with TRBJ2-7; 8 bases fit TRBD2. CDR3 region: CAITSGPYEQYF. The CDR3, as DNA: TGTGCCATTACTAGCGGCCCCTACGAGCAGTACTTC.